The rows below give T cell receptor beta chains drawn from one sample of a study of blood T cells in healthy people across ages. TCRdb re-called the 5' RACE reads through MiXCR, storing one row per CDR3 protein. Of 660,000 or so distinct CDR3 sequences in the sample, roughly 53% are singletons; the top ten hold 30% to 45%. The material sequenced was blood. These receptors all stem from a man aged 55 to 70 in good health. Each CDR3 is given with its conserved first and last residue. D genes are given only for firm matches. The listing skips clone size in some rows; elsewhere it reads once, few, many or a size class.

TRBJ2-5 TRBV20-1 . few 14 TGCAGTGCTAGAGATGTGGGATACCAAGAGACCCAGTACTTC CSARDVGYQETQYF
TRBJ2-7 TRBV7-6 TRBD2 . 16 TGTGCCAGCAGCCCCACTAGCGGGGCCAATCCCTACGAGCAGTACTTC CASSPTSGANPYEQYF
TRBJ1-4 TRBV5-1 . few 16 TGCGCCAGCAGCTTGGGTGTTAGGGAGAAGGGAAGAAAACTGTTTTTT CASSLGVREKGRKLFF
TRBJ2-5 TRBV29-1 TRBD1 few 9 TGCAGCGTTGGTGACAGGGCGTACTTC CSVGDRAYF
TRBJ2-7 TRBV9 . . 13 TGTGCCAGCAGCGTACGAGTAGGGGGCGAGCAGTACTTC CASSVRVGGEQYF
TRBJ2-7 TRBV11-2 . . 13 TGTGCCAGCAGCTTAAGTTGGGAGAATGAGCAGTACTTC CASSLSWENEQYF
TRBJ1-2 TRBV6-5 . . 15 TGTGCCAGCAGTTACCGTGCCCCGAGTCACTATGGCTACACCTTC CASSYRAPSHYGYTF
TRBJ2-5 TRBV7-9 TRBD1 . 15 TGTGCCAGCAGCGCCGAGACAGGGAATTTAGTGACCCAGTACTTC CASSAETGNLVTQYF
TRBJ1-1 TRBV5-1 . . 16 TGCGCCAGCAGCCTAGAGGGACCTTCCCCGAACACTGAAGCTTTCTTT CASSLEGPSPNTEAFF
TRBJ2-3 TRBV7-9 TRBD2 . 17 TGTGCCAGCAGATTCCCCTTCGGAGCGGGGGGCACAGATACGCAGTATTTT CASRFPFGAGGTDTQYF
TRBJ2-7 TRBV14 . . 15 TGTGCCAGCAGCCAAGAGCCGGGGGCCTCCTACGAGCAGTACTTC CASSQEPGASYEQYF
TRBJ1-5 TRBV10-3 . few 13 TGTGCCATCAGTGAGGGTTGGGATCAGCCCCAGCATTTT CAISEGWDQPQHF
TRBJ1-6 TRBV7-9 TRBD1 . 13 TGTGCCAGCACCCGACAGGGGAATTCACCCCTCCACTTT CASTRQGNSPLHF
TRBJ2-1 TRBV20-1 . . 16 TGCAGTGCTAGAGATCTATATGGACCCGACCGTACTGAGCAGTTCTTC CSARDLYGPDRTEQFF
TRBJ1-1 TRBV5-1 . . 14 TGCGCCAGCAGCTTGGCCCCGGGGACAACTGAAGCTTTCTTT CASSLAPGTTEAFF
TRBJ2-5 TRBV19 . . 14 TGTGCCAGTAGTGCCCGCAGCTACCAAGAGACCCAGTACTTC CASSARSYQETQYF
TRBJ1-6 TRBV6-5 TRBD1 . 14 TGTGCCAGCAGTCAACGACAGGGGAATTCACCCCTCCACTTT CASSQRQGNSPLHF
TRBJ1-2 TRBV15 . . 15 TGTGCCACCAGCAGAGAGGAGGGGACGGTAGAAGGCTACACCTTC CATSREEGTVEGYTF
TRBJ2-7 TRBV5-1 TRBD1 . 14 TGCGCCAGCAGCATTACCGGGACAGCTTACGAGCAGTACTTC CASSITGTAYEQYF
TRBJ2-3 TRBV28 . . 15 TGTGCCAGCAGCTTGACACTGGGCTCCACAGATACGCAGTATTTT CASSLTLGSTDTQYF
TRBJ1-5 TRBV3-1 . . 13 TGTGCCAGCAGCCGAGGTGGGTATCAGCCCCAGCATTTT CASSRGGYQPQHF
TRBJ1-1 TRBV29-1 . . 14 TGCAGCGTTGGGGGCCCCCGGTCGGGGACTGAAGCTTTCTTT CSVGGPRSGTEAFF
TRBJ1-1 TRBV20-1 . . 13 TGCAGTGCTAGAAATAACAGGAACACTGAAGCTTTCTTT CSARNNRNTEAFF
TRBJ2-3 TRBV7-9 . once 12 TGTGCCAGCAGCTCACAGGGAGTTACGCAGTATTTT CASSSQGVTQYF
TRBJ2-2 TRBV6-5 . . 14 TGTGCCAGCACCATTACCCGGGGAACCGGGGAGCTGTTTTTT CASTITRGTGELFF
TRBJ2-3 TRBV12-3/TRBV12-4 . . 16 TGTGCCAGCAGTTTTGGCAGACAACCGAGCGCAGATGTGCAGTATTTT CASSFGRQPSADVQYF
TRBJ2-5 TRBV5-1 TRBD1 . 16 TGCGCCAGCAGTCGGGGACAGGGAAGTCGGCAAGAGACCCAGTACTTC CASSRGQGSRQETQYF
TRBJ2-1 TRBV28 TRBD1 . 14 TGTGCCAGCAGTCCTCCGGACAGGGGGCTTGAGCAGTTCTTC CASSPPDRGLEQFF
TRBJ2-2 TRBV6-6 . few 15 TGTGCCAGCAGTTACGCCGGCCTGAACACCGGGGAGCTGTTTTTT CASSYAGLNTGELFF
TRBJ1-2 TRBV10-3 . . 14 TGTGCCATCGCCGCAGGGATACGGGACTATGGCTACACCTTC CAIAAGIRDYGYTF
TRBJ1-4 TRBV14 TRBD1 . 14 TGTGCCAGCAGCAGAGGGACAGAGCCAGAAAAACTGTTTTTT CASSRGTEPEKLFF
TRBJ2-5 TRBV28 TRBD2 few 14 TGTGCCAGCGAAAGCGGGGGGGAGGCTGAGACCCAGTACTTC CASESGGEAETQYF
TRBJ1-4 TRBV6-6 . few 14 TGTGCCAGCAGTCGAGGGGAGGTTGGAGGAAAACTGTTTTTT CASSRGEVGGKLFF
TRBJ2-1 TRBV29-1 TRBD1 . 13 TGCAGCGTGAGGGGACAGGGGGCGCATGAGCAGTTCTTC CSVRGQGAHEQFF
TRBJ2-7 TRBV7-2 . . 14 TGTGCCAGCAGCATCCTTCGGGGGTCCTACGAGCAGTACTTC CASSILRGSYEQYF
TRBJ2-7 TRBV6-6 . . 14 TGTGCCAGCAGTCCCCGGGACTCCTACAACGAGCAGTACTTC CASSPRDSYNEQYF
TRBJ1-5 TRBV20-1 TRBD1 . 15 TGCAGTGCTAGGACGGGACAGGGTAGTAATCAGCCCCAGCATTTT CSARTGQGSNQPQHF
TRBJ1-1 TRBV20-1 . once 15 TGCAGTGCTAGAGATCGGGGGTTCGGGAACACTGAAGCTTTCTTT CSARDRGFGNTEAFF